The rows below give T cell receptor beta chains drawn from one sample of a study of OX40 agonist ivuxolimab in advanced cancers. Here immunoSEQ multiplex PCR was the method, and the copy in TCRdb shows in-frame clones only, minus some. The sample shows roughly 100,000 clones, roughly 84% of them seen only once. Sample: CD4+ or CD8+ T cells sorted from blood, taken in a trial of the OX40 agonist ivuxolimab. The source is an adult with an advanced solid tumor such as melanoma, head and neck, liver or kidney cancer. Each CDR3 is given with its conserved first and last residue. A D gene is named only where the DNA matches it firmly. Size tells how often a clone was seen (once, few, many) or the class of an expanded clone, and some rows leave it out.

>TRBJ1-1|TRBV6-5|TRBD1|-
TGTGCCAGCACTCTAACAGGGGGCATGAACACTGAAGCTTTCTTT
CASTLTGGMNTEAFF
>TRBJ2-3|TRBV4-1|-|-
TGCGCCAGCAGCCAAGATGGAACTCGAGCGGTAGATACGCAGTATTTT
CASSQDGTRAVDTQYF
>TRBJ1-2|TRBV18|-|-
TGTGCCAGCTCGTCAGGGGAAGGCTACACCTTC
CASSSGEGYTF
>TRBJ1-4|TRBV4-1|-|few
TGCGCCAGCAGCCAGATGAGGAGTAGTGAAAAACTGTTTTTT
CASSQMRSSEKLFF
>TRBJ2-1|TRBV11-2|-|-
TGTGCCAGCAGCTTAGCCTCCCCCAACAATGAGCAGTTCTTC
CASSLASPNNEQFF
>TRBJ2-5|TRBV5-1|-|-
TGCGCCAGCAGCTTGGAGGCCAGGGTTCAGGAGACCCAGTACTTC
CASSLEARVQETQYF
>TRBJ1-1|TRBV10-3|-|-
TGTGCCATCGGGCTGGGGAGCACTGAAGCTTTCTTT
CAIGLGSTEAFF
>TRBJ1-4|TRBV4-2|TRBD1|-
TGTGCCAGCAGCCAAGAGATCGGCAGGGGGCTGGCTAATGAAAAACTGTTTTTT
CASSQEIGRGLANEKLFF
>TRBJ2-5|TRBV7-2|TRBD1|-
TGTGCCAGCAGCCGTGGACAGGGTTCACAGACCCAGTACTTC
CASSRGQGSQTQYF
>TRBJ1-6|TRBV6-5|-|-
TGTGCCAGCACCCCCAACCTGGTTCGCTCACCCCTCCACTTT
CASTPNLVRSPLHF
>TRBJ1-5|TRBV4-3|-|-
TGCGCCAGCAGCCAAGGAGGGAGAGGTCAGCATTTT
CASSQGGRGQHF
>TRBJ1-2|TRBV11-2|-|once
TGTGCCAGCAGCGCCCCATTGGGGGGGGCTCACTATGGCTACACCTTC
CASSAPLGGAHYGYTF
>TRBJ1-1|TRBV11-1|TRBD1|-
TGTGCCAGCAGGGAGGACAGGGGCACTGAAGCTTTCTTT
CASREDRGTEAFF
>TRBJ1-1|TRBV9|TRBD1|-
TGTGCCAGCAGCCCCTACACCCCCGGGACAGGAAATATGAACATTCACCGCTTT
CASSPYTPGTGNMNIHRF
>TRBJ2-6|TRBV11-2|-|-
TGTGCCAGCAGCTCGCCTAGGTTTGTGGCCAACGTCCTGACTTTC
CASSSPRFVANVLTF
>TRBJ1-2|TRBV28|-|-
TGTGCCAGCTCAGACCCAGGGGACTATGGCTACACCTTC
CASSDPGDYGYTF
>TRBJ2-3|TRBV6-1|-|-
TGTGCCAGCAGTGAATTCGGGGGTAATACGCAGTATTTT
CASSEFGGNTQYF
>TRBJ1-6|TRBV21-1|-|-
TGTGCCAGCAGGGGCCCGCTACACATACATCATAATTCACCCCTCCACTTT
CASRGPLHIHHNSPLHF
>TRBJ1-5|TRBV6-1|-|-
TGTGCCAGCTGGACAGTTTATCAGCCCCAGCATTTT
CASWTVYQPQHF
>TRBJ1-6|TRBV6-7|-|-
TGTGCCAGCACCCACGGCCTCCCGACCCTCCACTTT
CASTHGLPTLHF
>TRBJ2-1|TRBV7-9|TRBD2|-
TGTGCCAGCAGCTTAATATCCGGGACTAGACTCTTC
CASSLISGTRLF
>TRBJ2-5|TRBV7-2|-|-
TGTGCCAGCAGCTTTGGCGGTAAACAAGAGACCCAGTACTTC
CASSFGGKQETQYF
>TRBJ2-3|TRBV6-5|TRBD1|-
TGTGCCAGCAGGTCGGGGACAGTCCTCGGGGATACGCAGTATTTT
CASRSGTVLGDTQYF
>TRBJ1-5|TRBV7-2|TRBD1|few
TGTGCCAGCAGCGCGAGGACAGGGAGGGGCAATCAGCCCCAGCATTTT
CASSARTGRGNQPQHF
>TRBJ1-2|TRBV5-6|TRBD1|-
TGTGCCAGCAGCTTGGGTGACAGGGCCTCCTATGGCTACACCTTC
CASSLGDRASYGYTF
>TRBJ1-1|TRBV9|-|-
TGTGCCAGCAGCGCCCGGACAAACATGAACACTGAAGCTTTCTTT
CASSARTNMNTEAFF
>TRBJ2-5|TRBV11-3|TRBD2|once
TGTGCCAGCAGCCAAGGGGGGACTAGCCCTATCCAAGAGACCCAGTACTTC
CASSQGGTSPIQETQYF